This is a list of T cell receptor beta chains from one sample in a study of T-cell memory formation after mild COVID-19. TCRdb independently ran MiXCR on the 5' RACE reads; one entry per CDR3 protein. The sample lists some 64,000 distinct CDR3 sequences; roughly 10% were seen once. Sequenced input: PBMCs or a T cell subset sorted from them (not recorded which). The receptors here all came from a man aged 18 to 29 who had mild COVID-19 (a few samples of this study predate the infection). Cell type and time point are not known. CDR3s include the opening cysteine and the closing phenylalanine or tryptophan. D genes are given only for firm matches. A row's size may be missing; if present it is once, few, many or a size class.

j_gene | v_gene | d_gene | len | abundance | CDR3nt | CDR3aa
TRBJ1-2 | TRBV6-2/TRBV6-3 | . | 16 | few | TGTGCCAGCAGTTACATGTTGCCGAGATTCAACTATGGCTACACCTTC | CASSYMLPRFNYGYTF
TRBJ1-6 | TRBV7-2 | TRBD1 | 16 | . | TGTGCCAGCAGCTCCTCCCAGGGGGTAATGAATTCACCCCTCCACTTT | CASSSSQGVMNSPLHF
TRBJ2-5 | TRBV5-4 | . | 14 | . | TGTGCCAGCAGCTTGGCAGGGGCGACGGAGACCCAGTACTTC | CASSLAGATETQYF
TRBJ2-7 | TRBV4-2 | . | 17 | many | TGTGCCAGCAGCCAAGGGCGTGAGGACCGGGCTGGGTACGAGCAGTACTTC | CASSQGREDRAGYEQYF
TRBJ2-3 | TRBV7-3 | TRBD2 | 15 | many | TGTGCCAGCAGCAAGACTAGCGGGGAAAGGGATACGCAGTATTTT | CASSKTSGERDTQYF
TRBJ2-2 | TRBV5-1 | . | 17 | . | TGCGCCAGCAGCCCCGGGGCCGATTGGGTCAACACCGGGGAGCTGTTTTTT | CASSPGADWVNTGELFF
TRBJ1-1 | TRBV6-1 | . | 13 | . | TGTGCCAGCACCCCGTCGAGGGGCACTGAAGCTTTCTTT | CASTPSRGTEAFF
TRBJ1-2 | TRBV7-2 | . | 13 | few | TGTGCCAGCAGCCTGCAACCTTTCTATGGCTACACCTTC | CASSLQPFYGYTF
TRBJ1-2 | TRBV20-1 | . | 12 | few | TGCAGTGCTAGAGCGGGGTCGGATGGCTACACCTTC | CSARAGSDGYTF
TRBJ2-5 | TRBV6-6 | . | 18 | . | TGTGCCAGCAGTTACCCCGCTGGCGTACCACTAGTCCAAGAGACCCAGTACTTC | CASSYPAGVPLVQETQYF
TRBJ1-1 | TRBV20-1 | . | 14 | . | TGCAGTGCTAGGTTGAGGGCGGGTCACACTGAAGCTTTCTTT | CSARLRAGHTEAFF
TRBJ1-2 | TRBV18 | . | 13 | few | TGTGCCAGCTCACCAATCGGTGACTATGGCTACACCTTC | CASSPIGDYGYTF
TRBJ1-6 | TRBV4-2 | . | 14 | few | TGTGCCAGCAGCCAAGATTCCGGGTCTCCACCCCTCCACTTT | CASSQDSGSPPLHF
TRBJ1-2 | TRBV12-3/TRBV12-4 | . | 13 | . | TGTGCCAGCAGTTTGTCAGGAGCTGATGGCTACACCTTC | CASSLSGADGYTF
TRBJ2-3 | TRBV2 | . | 14 | . | TGTGCTACAGCAAAGGGGACGGGGGCAGATACGCAGTATTTT | CATAKGTGADTQYF
TRBJ2-1 | TRBV27 | TRBD2 | 16 | . | TGTGCCAGCAGACGACGACCTAGCGGGGGATCGTTTGAGCAGTTCTTC | CASRRRPSGGSFEQFF
TRBJ2-7 | TRBV6-5 | . | 12 | . | TGTGCCAGCAGCTACACTAACGGCGAGCAGTACTTC | CASSYTNGEQYF
TRBJ2-1 | TRBV4-2 | . | 13 | . | TGTGCCAGCAGCCGGATTGATACGGACCCCGAGTTCTTC | CASSRIDTDPEFF
TRBJ2-1 | TRBV20-1 | . | 16 | . | TGCAGTGCTAGAGACGTCGGGGTCAACGCATACAATGAGCAGTTCTTC | CSARDVGVNAYNEQFF
TRBJ2-2 | TRBV7-2 | . | 15 | few | TGTGCCAGCAGCTTGCGAAGGGAGACGACCGGGGAGCTGTTTTTT | CASSLRRETTGELFF
TRBJ2-1 | TRBV27 | . | 14 | . | TGTGCCAGCAGTCCCCAGGGGTACTACAATGAGCAGTTCTTC | CASSPQGYYNEQFF
TRBJ2-3 | TRBV18 | TRBD1 | 14 | few | TGTGCCAGCTCACCGGGACAGTACACAGATACGCAGTATTTT | CASSPGQYTDTQYF
TRBJ1-5 | TRBV6-5 | . | 15 | many | TGTGCCAGCAGTTCCCAATCTGATGGGCGTCAGCCCCAGCATTTT | CASSSQSDGRQPQHF
TRBJ1-5 | TRBV5-1 | . | 15 | many | TGCGCCAGCAGCGCGTTTTGGGGCAGCAATCAGCCCCAGCATTTT | CASSAFWGSNQPQHF
TRBJ1-2 | TRBV6-5 | . | 10 | few | TGTGCCAGCAGTTACGGTGGCTACACCTTC | CASSYGGYTF
TRBJ2-3 | TRBV5-1 | . | 14 | few | TGCGCCAGCAGCACCAGCCAGGGGCCAGATACGCAGTATTTT | CASSTSQGPDTQYF
TRBJ2-3 | TRBV20-1 | . | 14 | few | TGCAGTCAGCGGTCGGCAGACAGCACAGATACGCAGTATTTT | CSQRSADSTDTQYF
TRBJ1-1 | TRBV7-6 | . | 13 | few | TGTGCCAGCAGCTTAGAACAGAACACTGAAGCTTTCTTT | CASSLEQNTEAFF
TRBJ2-3 | TRBV6-1 | . | 14 | few | TGTGCCAGCACAAGGACGGACGGCACAGATACGCAGTATTTT | CASTRTDGTDTQYF
TRBJ1-2 | TRBV5-1 | TRBD1 | 12 | . | TGCGCCAGCAGCGCACAGGGGAATGGCTACACCTTC | CASSAQGNGYTF
TRBJ1-6 | TRBV6-5 | . | 15 | . | TGTGCCAGCAGTTACTCGGGTGGGGAAAATTCACCCCTCCACTTT | CASSYSGGENSPLHF
TRBJ2-2 | TRBV20-1 | TRBD2 | 14 | few | TGCAGTGCTAGTAGCGGGGGGGCCACCGGGGAGCTGTTTTTT | CSASSGGATGELFF
TRBJ2-2 | TRBV7-2 | . | 14 | few | TGTGCCAGCAGCTTACAGGAATACACCGGGGAGCTGTTTTTT | CASSLQEYTGELFF
TRBJ2-2 | TRBV20-1 | . | 13 | many | TGCAGTGCTAGAGATCGATACACCGGGGAGCTGTTTTTT | CSARDRYTGELFF
TRBJ2-1 | TRBV7-2 | TRBD1 | 14 | many | TGTGCCAGCAGCCCACGACAGGGGCTGGCTGAGCAGTTCTTC | CASSPRQGLAEQFF
TRBJ2-7 | TRBV7-2 | TRBD1 | 15 | . | TGTGCCAGCAGCTCAATTGCGGGACAGGGCGTCGAGCAGTACTTC | CASSSIAGQGVEQYF
TRBJ2-1 | TRBV12-3/TRBV12-4 | . | 15 | few | TGTGCCAGCAGTTTAAGATGGAGCTCCTACAATGAGCAGTTCTTC | CASSLRWSSYNEQFF
TRBJ1-3 | TRBV20-1 | . | 14 | . | TGCAGTGCGCGGACGCCGCGGGCCCGACACACCATATATTTT | CSARTPRARHTIYF
TRBJ2-6 | TRBV5-1 | . | 15 | many | TGCGCCAGCAGCTTGACAGGCTCTGGGGCCAACGTCCTGACTTTC | CASSLTGSGANVLTF
TRBJ1-1 | TRBV7-9 | . | 14 | . | TGTGCCAGCAGCTTTGTCGGGAGGGACACTGAAGCTTTCTTT | CASSFVGRDTEAFF
TRBJ1-6 | TRBV9 | TRBD1 | 16 | . | TGTGCCAGCAGCACCGGGACAGGTTGGAGTAATTCACCCCTCCACTTT | CASSTGTGWSNSPLHF
TRBJ2-3 | TRBV10-3 | . | 14 | many | TGTGCCATCATGGCCACGGCCCAGCCAGATACGCAGTATTTT | CAIMATAQPDTQYF